A selection of T cell receptor beta chains follows, all from one sample in a study of vaccination effects on CD4 cells after COVID-19. Data came from immunoSEQ multiplex PCR; TCRdb stores just in-frame clones and leaves some out. The data show about 15,000 clones, about 75% seen once. These receptors' antigens are unknown. This material consisted of CD4+ T cells from PBMCs cultured with HCoV-NL63 spike peptides, taken after COVID-19 vaccination. The receptors shown here come from a human donor who received a COVID-19 vaccine. Both conserved end residues are part of each CDR3. Each record gives: V gene, J gene, clone size, CDR3 protein. Rows give clone size only sometimes, using once, few, many, or a class for an expanded clone.

v_call: TRBV6-5
j_call: TRBJ1-3
clone_size: NA
cdr3_aa: CASGYSGNTIYF

v_call: TRBV6-1
j_call: TRBJ1-5
clone_size: NA
cdr3_aa: CASSDLNQPQHF

v_call: TRBV5-1
j_call: TRBJ2-6
clone_size: medium-sized
cdr3_aa: CASSLWSGQGAGGANVLTF

v_call: TRBV28
j_call: TRBJ2-7
clone_size: NA
cdr3_aa: CASTSGTEFYEQYF

v_call: TRBV5-1
j_call: TRBJ1-3
clone_size: once
cdr3_aa: CASSSQGSGNTIYF

v_call: TRBV7-9
j_call: TRBJ2-7
clone_size: few
cdr3_aa: CASSSLGARDEQYF

v_call: TRBV9
j_call: TRBJ2-3
clone_size: NA
cdr3_aa: CASTPRGVGGDTQYF

v_call: TRBV7-9
j_call: TRBJ1-2
clone_size: NA
cdr3_aa: CASSLIQSGLYGYTF

v_call: TRBV19
j_call: TRBJ2-1
clone_size: few
cdr3_aa: CASSIGALSSYNEQFF

v_call: TRBV7-2
j_call: TRBJ2-7
clone_size: NA
cdr3_aa: CASSPSYEQYF

v_call: TRBV30
j_call: TRBJ2-3
clone_size: NA
cdr3_aa: CASSGLRGAGEDTQYF

v_call: TRBV3-1/TRBV3-2
j_call: TRBJ1-3
clone_size: NA
cdr3_aa: CASSQEVLQGNTIYF

v_call: TRBV7-9
j_call: TRBJ1-1
clone_size: NA
cdr3_aa: CASSFLGRGLNTEAFF

v_call: TRBV4-1
j_call: TRBJ1-5
clone_size: few
cdr3_aa: CASSHGTLQNQPQHF

v_call: TRBV7-8
j_call: TRBJ2-1
clone_size: NA
cdr3_aa: CASSLARTSSYNEQFF

v_call: TRBV3-1/TRBV3-2
j_call: TRBJ2-1
clone_size: NA
cdr3_aa: CASSQMQAAGEQFF

v_call: TRBV5-1
j_call: TRBJ2-6
clone_size: NA
cdr3_aa: CASSDSRSGANVLTF

v_call: TRBV28
j_call: TRBJ2-7
clone_size: NA
cdr3_aa: CASSRSYEQYF

v_call: TRBV6-5
j_call: TRBJ2-1
clone_size: NA
cdr3_aa: CASRAGQGAYEQFF

v_call: TRBV9
j_call: TRBJ1-1
clone_size: NA
cdr3_aa: CASSEGVPGQGRWTEAFF

v_call: TRBV19
j_call: TRBJ2-2
clone_size: NA
cdr3_aa: CASSFGQGWTGELFF

v_call: TRBV4-1
j_call: TRBJ2-7
clone_size: NA
cdr3_aa: CASSYRTGGYEQYF

v_call: TRBV13
j_call: TRBJ2-1
clone_size: few
cdr3_aa: CASGLGGATGQFF

v_call: TRBV14
j_call: TRBJ1-2
clone_size: NA
cdr3_aa: CASRPNAGWLLKNYGYTF

v_call: TRBV2
j_call: TRBJ1-2
clone_size: once
cdr3_aa: CASSQTDRRVGGYTF

v_call: TRBV7-2
j_call: TRBJ2-2
clone_size: NA
cdr3_aa: CASRDAKGVGELFF

v_call: TRBV29-1
j_call: TRBJ1-5
clone_size: NA
cdr3_aa: CSVTLTGSNQPQHF

v_call: TRBV28
j_call: TRBJ2-1
clone_size: NA
cdr3_aa: CASSLTGGRRDEQFF

v_call: TRBV5-4
j_call: TRBJ2-5
clone_size: NA
cdr3_aa: CASSSRDPYQETQYF

v_call: TRBV19
j_call: TRBJ1-1
clone_size: NA
cdr3_aa: CASSRKGSTEAFF

v_call: TRBV6-5
j_call: TRBJ2-7
clone_size: NA
cdr3_aa: CASSTGRGSFEQYF

v_call: TRBV24-1
j_call: TRBJ1-6
clone_size: few
cdr3_aa: CATRQGDYSPLHF

v_call: TRBV20-1
j_call: TRBJ1-1
clone_size: NA
cdr3_aa: CSASGRGRGNTEAFF

v_call: TRBV2
j_call: TRBJ2-1
clone_size: NA
cdr3_aa: CASSSLNNEQFF

v_call: TRBV5-4
j_call: TRBJ1-5
clone_size: NA
cdr3_aa: CASSLEQDDQPQHF

v_call: TRBV6-4
j_call: TRBJ1-3
clone_size: NA
cdr3_aa: CASSDGETGQAYSGNTIYF

v_call: TRBV27
j_call: TRBJ1-1
clone_size: once
cdr3_aa: CASSLEEPGMTEAFF

v_call: TRBV6-5
j_call: TRBJ1-4
clone_size: NA
cdr3_aa: CASSLGQATNEKLFF

v_call: TRBV4-1
j_call: TRBJ2-3
clone_size: NA
cdr3_aa: CASSQDRVDTQYF

v_call: TRBV5-3
j_call: TRBJ1-2
clone_size: NA
cdr3_aa: CARSQRPSYRGRGGYTF

v_call: TRBV20-1
j_call: TRBJ2-7
clone_size: NA
cdr3_aa: CSANQGVEQYF

v_call: TRBV7-2
j_call: TRBJ1-1
clone_size: NA
cdr3_aa: CASSLGQGNTEAFF

v_call: TRBV4-3
j_call: TRBJ2-7
clone_size: NA
cdr3_aa: CASSSSTGTPYEQYF

v_call: TRBV7-6
j_call: TRBJ2-2
clone_size: NA
cdr3_aa: CASSLGVSVDTGELFF

v_call: TRBV5-4
j_call: TRBJ2-3
clone_size: NA
cdr3_aa: CASSAAGGSGDTQYF

v_call: TRBV28
j_call: TRBJ1-6
clone_size: NA
cdr3_aa: CASSRGGSSYNSPLHF

v_call: TRBV19
j_call: TRBJ1-2
clone_size: few
cdr3_aa: CASSSQGYGYTF

v_call: TRBV30
j_call: TRBJ1-1
clone_size: NA
cdr3_aa: CAWSLLLLTNTEAFF

v_call: TRBV5-5
j_call: TRBJ1-3
clone_size: NA
cdr3_aa: CASSLDRGGNTIYF